This entry features one T cell receptor (beta chain) sequence. Antigen: not known. The data are from a study of post-analysis software for immune sequencing data. Study information: Disease trajectories encompassed relapsing-remitting, secondary progressive and progressive-relapsing multiple sclerosis. Regarding the study as a whole: Multiple sclerosis was associated with a significant reduction in normalized Chao1 diversity relative to controls. With TRBV5-6, TRBV5-1 and TRBV20-1 included, about five TRBV segments were more frequent in patients than in controls.

Presence of unique molecular identifiers characterized the TCR beta cDNA libraries. One entry per CDR3 protein results from TCRdb running MiXCR on the PCR reads. The repertoire holds 700,000 to 900,000 distinct CDR3 sequences, with roughly 46% as singletons. Germline lookup yields CDR1 SQVTM and CDR2 ANQGSEA. Trimming left V 7 bases short and J 4 bases short, with 17 bases between. The CDR3 runs 14 residues. The chain links TRBV29-1 to TRBJ1-5; D may be TRBD1 (6 bases). The sequenced material came from blood. The TCR comes from a girl aged 10 to 17 with multiple sclerosis. CDR3 nucleotide sequence: TGCAGCGCCTCAGCCGGGCAGGGGAATCAGCCCCAGCATTTT. Translation gives CSASAGQGNQPQHF.